This T cell receptor beta chain came from a study of blood T cell repertoires in COVID-19. Study-wide background: Samples of COVID-19 (acute and convalescent) were obtained from the United States, Italy and Spain. T cells, B-cell-depleted T cells, or PBMCs provided the cDNA or gDNA that served as material.

In the original analysis: Amplifying reference gene primers gave estimates of nucleated cell counts. Repertoires were generated with immunoSEQ multiplex PCR, while TCRdb's copy carries only in-frame clones and drops some. That table supplies the V and J calls and clone size; D and trimming were determined from the DNA. The table has 80,000 to 90,000 clones, around nine tenths seen once. The sample holds a few counts of this clone. Trimming took off 3 bases at V and 4 bases at J, with 9 bases between the two ends. The CDR3 is 12 amino acids. Germline CDR1 reads DFQATT; CDR2 reads SNEGSKA (reference sequence).

Source material: peripheral blood. The chain employs TRBV20-1 and TRBJ1-1; D is uncertain. This receptor was taken from a man aged 40-50 years with acute or convalescent COVID-19. CDR3 in DNA: TGCAGTGCTAGTGTAGGGAGCACTGAAGCTTTCTTT. Translated, it gives CSASVGSTEAFF.